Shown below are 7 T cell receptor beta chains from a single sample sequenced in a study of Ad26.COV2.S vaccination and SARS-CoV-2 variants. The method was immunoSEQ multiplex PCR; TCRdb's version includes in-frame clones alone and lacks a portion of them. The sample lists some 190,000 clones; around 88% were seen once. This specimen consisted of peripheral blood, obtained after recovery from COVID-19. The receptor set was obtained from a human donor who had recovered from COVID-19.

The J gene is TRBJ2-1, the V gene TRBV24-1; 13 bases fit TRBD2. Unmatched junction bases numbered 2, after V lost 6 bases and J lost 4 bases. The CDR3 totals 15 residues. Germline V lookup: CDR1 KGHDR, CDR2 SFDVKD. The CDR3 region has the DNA TGTGCCACCAGTCCGGGACTAGCGGGATACAATGAGCAGTTCTTC. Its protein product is CATSPGLAGYNEQFF.

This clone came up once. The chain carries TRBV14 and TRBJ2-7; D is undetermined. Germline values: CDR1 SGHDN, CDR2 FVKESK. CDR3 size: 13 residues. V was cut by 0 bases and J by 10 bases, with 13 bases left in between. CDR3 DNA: TGTGCCAGCAGCCAAGAAAAGGTCCCCGAACAGTACTTC. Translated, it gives CASSQEKVPEQYF.

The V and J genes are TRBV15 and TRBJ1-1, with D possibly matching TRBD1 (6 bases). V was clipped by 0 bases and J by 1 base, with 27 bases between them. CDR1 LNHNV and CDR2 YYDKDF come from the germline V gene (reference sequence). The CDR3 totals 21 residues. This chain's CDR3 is CATSRDLWGTGLGHRNTEAFF. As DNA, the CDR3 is TGTGCCACCAGCAGAGATTTGTGGGGAACAGGGTTAGGACATCGGAACACTGAAGCTTTCTTT.

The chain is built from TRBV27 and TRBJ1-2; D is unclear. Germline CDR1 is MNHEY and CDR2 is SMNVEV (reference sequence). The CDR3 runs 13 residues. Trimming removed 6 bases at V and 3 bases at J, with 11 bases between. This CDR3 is CASSYADYYGYTF. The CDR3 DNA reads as TGTGCCAGCAGCTACGCGGATTACTATGGCTACACCTTC.

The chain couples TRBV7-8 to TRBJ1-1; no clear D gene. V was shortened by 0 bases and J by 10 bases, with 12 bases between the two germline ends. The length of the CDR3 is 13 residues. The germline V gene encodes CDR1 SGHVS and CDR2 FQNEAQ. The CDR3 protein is CASSLAINRIAFF. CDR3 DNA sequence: TGTGCCAGCAGCTTAGCAATAAACCGAATAGCTTTCTTT.

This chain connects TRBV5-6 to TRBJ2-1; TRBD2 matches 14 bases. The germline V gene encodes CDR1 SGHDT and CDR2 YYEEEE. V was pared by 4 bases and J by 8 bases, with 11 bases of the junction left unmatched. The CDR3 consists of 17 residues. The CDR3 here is CASSRRLAGGPGDEQFF. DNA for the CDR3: TGTGCCAGCAGCCGGAGACTAGCGGGAGGGCCAGGGGATGAGCAGTTCTTC.

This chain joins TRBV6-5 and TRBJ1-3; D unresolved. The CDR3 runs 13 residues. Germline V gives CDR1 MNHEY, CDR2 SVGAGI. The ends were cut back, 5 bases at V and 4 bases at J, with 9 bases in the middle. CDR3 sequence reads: CASSPGGGNTIYF. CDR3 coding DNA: TGTGCCAGCAGTCCCGGTGGGGGAAACACCATATATTTT.